Listed here is a single T cell receptor (beta chain). The antigen remains unidentified. The source of the sample is a study of cytomegalovirus exposure and HLA in healthy donors. Study in general: Per a later analysis, the roughly 700 first-cohort and some 110 validation repertoires shared one platform.

Study results and limitations: There were some public TCRs occurring in many donors, but most TCR sequences were rare. Specificity for CMV antigens was confirmed in vitro for a few of the CMV-associated chains. Subsequent analysis found a tendency for first-cohort TCR clusters to co-occur within the 120 or so validation repertoires.

This CDR3 comprises 15 residues. V lost 2 bases to trimming and J lost 7 bases, with 15 bases between them. Germline loops: CDR1 MNHNY, CDR2 SVGAGI (reference sequence). Sequencing was performed with immunoSEQ multiplex PCR; in TCRdb, only in-frame clones are kept and a portion is missing. The table lists about 130,000 clones, about 90% of them singletons. This sequence originates from a man aged 25-40 years in good health and CMV-seronegative. The sequencing input was PBMCs. V usage is TRBV6-6 and J usage is TRBJ1-5; no clear D. The CDR3 sequence: CASSYPPGSGQPQHF. CDR3 in DNA: TGTGCCAGCAGTTACCCACCCGGGTCGGGGCAGCCCCAGCATTTT.